The rows below give T cell receptor beta chains drawn from one sample of a study of a mutant IDH1 vaccine in newly diagnosed glioma. Their antigens are not known. Clones were sequenced by immunoSEQ multiplex PCR, and TCRdb holds only the in-frame ones, with some missing. The sample includes 35,000 to 50,000 clones, about 91% of them seen just once. The specimen was PBMCs, collected from a glioma patient whose treatment included an IDH1 peptide vaccine. The receptors were sampled from a man in his fifties or sixties with glioma. The CDR3 runs from the conserved cysteine through the conserved F or W. The D gene is left open where the match is weak. Some rows mark clone size as missing; the rest say once, few, many or name a class of expanded clone.

v_call,j_call,cdr3_length,d_call,clone_size,cdr3_aa,cdr3_nt
TRBV13,TRBJ1-6,15,TRBD1,.,CASSFPGQGSSPLHF,TGTGCCAGCAGCTTCCCGGGACAGGGTTCCTCACCCCTCCACTTT
TRBV10-3,TRBJ2-1,15,TRBD1,.,CAISTGTGFLDEQFF,TGTGCCATCAGTACCGGGACAGGGTTTTTGGATGAGCAGTTCTTC
TRBV14,TRBJ1-2,16,.,.,CASSQDPSAALDGYTF,TGTGCCAGCAGCCAAGATCCGAGCGCAGCCTTGGATGGCTACACCTTC
TRBV28,TRBJ1-4,15,.,.,CASRSIRRTNEKLFF,TGTGCCAGCAGGTCCATCAGGCGGACTAATGAAAAACTGTTTTTT
TRBV4-3,TRBJ2-2,15,TRBD1,once,CASSQLTGGTGELFF,TGCGCCAGCAGCCAGCTCACAGGGGGTACCGGGGAGCTGTTTTTT
TRBV4-1,TRBJ2-7,16,TRBD1,once,CASSQDRVGTAYEQYF,TGCGCCAGCAGCCAAGATCGAGTGGGGACAGCCTACGAGCAGTACTTC
TRBV30,TRBJ2-7,14,.,.,CAWSDEHGGGEQYF,TGTGCCTGGAGCGATGAACATGGGGGCGGCGAGCAGTACTTC
TRBV10-3,TRBJ1-5,14,TRBD1,.,CAIRQGASGQPQHF,TGTGCCATCAGGCAGGGGGCCTCCGGGCAGCCCCAGCATTTT
TRBV30,TRBJ2-7,12,.,.,CAWGGGEYEQYF,TGTGCCTGGGGGGGCGGGGAGTACGAGCAGTACTTC
TRBV7-8,TRBJ2-3,14,.,.,CASSLASYTDTQYF,TGTGCCAGCAGCCTAGCGTCCTACACAGATACGCAGTATTTT
TRBV2,TRBJ2-2,15,TRBD2,.,CASSELAGTSGELFF,TGTGCCAGCAGTGAACTAGCGGGAACATCCGGGGAGCTGTTTTTT
TRBV11-2,TRBJ2-7,11,.,.,CASSSTYEQYF,TGTGCCAGCAGCTCAACCTACGAGCAGTACTTC
TRBV6-5,TRBJ1-4,15,.,.,CASRKDGTTNEKLFF,TGTGCCAGCAGAAAAGACGGAACAACTAATGAAAAACTGTTTTTT
TRBV5-1,TRBJ2-5,15,TRBD2,.,CASSFNSGRQETQYF,TGCGCCAGCAGCTTTAATAGCGGGAGACAAGAGACCCAGTACTTC
TRBV9,TRBJ2-1,15,TRBD2,.,CASGRLAGVYNEQFF,TGTGCCAGCGGTAGACTAGCGGGGGTTTACAATGAGCAGTTCTTC
TRBV14,TRBJ2-7,15,.,.,CASSRGTPIVYEQYF,TGTGCCAGCAGCCGAGGGACCCCAATCGTATACGAGCAGTACTTC
TRBV2,TRBJ1-1,15,.,.,CASSEAVASGTEAFF,TGTGCCAGCAGTGAAGCTGTGGCGTCGGGCACTGAAGCTTTCTTT
TRBV18,TRBJ2-3,15,TRBD1,.,CASSPRQGNGDTQYF,TGTGCCAGCTCACCGCGACAGGGAAACGGAGATACGCAGTATTTT
TRBV29-1,TRBJ1-4,13,TRBD1,.,CSVRGTGNEKLFF,TGCAGCGTTCGCGGGACAGGGAATGAAAAACTGTTTTTT
TRBV6-6,TRBJ1-2,10,.,.,CAAGGYGYTF,TGTGCCGCCGGGGGCTATGGCTACACCTTC
TRBV7-9,TRBJ2-7,14,.,.,CASSRTGGAYEQYF,TGTGCCAGCAGCAGGACGGGGGGCGCCTACGAGCAGTACTTC
TRBV28,TRBJ2-7,14,.,.,CASSLFGGTYEQYF,TGTGCCAGCAGTTTATTTGGGGGGACCTACGAGCAGTACTTC
TRBV6-4,TRBJ1-5,13,.,.,CASAAGGGQPQHF,TGTGCCAGCGCCGCTGGGGGAGGACAGCCCCAGCATTTT
TRBV6-5,TRBJ1-2,14,.,.,CASSYDDALYGYTF,TGTGCCAGCAGTTATGACGACGCCCTGTATGGCTACACCTTC
TRBV9,TRBJ2-1,16,TRBD2,.,CASSPHTSGGIDEQFF,TGTGCCAGCAGCCCACATACTAGCGGGGGGATCGATGAGCAGTTCTTC
TRBV7-9,TRBJ1-6,9,.,few,CASSFPLHF,TGTGCCAGCAGCTTTCCCCTCCACTTT
TRBV5-1,TRBJ2-5,16,TRBD2,.,CASSLEGGRAQETQYF,TGCGCCAGCAGCTTGGAAGGCGGGAGGGCTCAAGAGACCCAGTACTTC
TRBV15,TRBJ2-1,14,TRBD1,.,CATSRDRGPDEQFF,TGTGCCACCAGCAGGGACAGGGGGCCAGATGAGCAGTTCTTC
TRBV10-3,TRBJ1-1,14,TRBD1,.,CAISESKPGGEAFF,TGTGCCATCAGTGAGTCGAAGCCAGGGGGTGAAGCTTTCTTT
TRBV25-1,TRBJ1-1,16,.,.,CASSEGWGSWNTEAFF,TGTGCCAGCAGTGAAGGGTGGGGCAGTTGGAACACTGAAGCTTTCTTT
TRBV5-1,TRBJ2-7,16,.,.,CASSLVPRGGSYEQYF,TGCGCCAGCAGCTTGGTGCCCAGGGGAGGGTCCTACGAGCAGTACTTC
TRBV2,TRBJ2-1,14,.,.,CASGGASGYNEQFF,TGTGCCAGCGGGGGGGCTAGCGGATACAATGAGCAGTTCTTC
TRBV7-2,TRBJ1-4,15,.,.,CASSLGSRGNEKLFF,TGTGCCAGCAGCTTAGGTTCCAGGGGTAATGAAAAACTGTTTTTT
TRBV5-8,TRBJ1-4,12,.,.,CASSSGEEKLFF,TGTGCCAGCAGCTCAGGGGAGGAAAAACTGTTTTTT
TRBV7-6,TRBJ1-5,15,TRBD1,.,CASSSGTGFSQPQHF,TGTGCCAGCAGCTCCGGGACAGGGTTTAGTCAGCCCCAGCATTTT
TRBV9,TRBJ2-7,14,TRBD2,.,CASSPSGRAYEQYF,TGTGCCAGCAGCCCCAGCGGGAGGGCCTACGAGCAGTACTTC
TRBV5-1,TRBJ1-2,12,.,.,CASSLQGNGYTF,TGCGCCAGCAGCTTACAGGGAAATGGCTACACCTTC
TRBV7-9,TRBJ1-5,15,TRBD1,.,CASSLGTGTNQPQHF,TGTGCCAGCAGCTTAGGGACAGGGACCAATCAGCCCCAGCATTTT
TRBV7-9,TRBJ1-2,15,TRBD1,.,CASSSGDRDHYGYTF,TGTGCCAGCAGTTCTGGGGACAGGGACCACTATGGCTACACCTTC
TRBV6-1,TRBJ2-3,14,.,.,CASIHGTPADTQYF,TGTGCCAGCATCCACGGGACCCCGGCCGATACGCAGTATTTT
TRBV10-3,TRBJ2-5,13,.,.,CAISDGQQETQYF,TGTGCCATCAGTGATGGGCAGCAAGAGACCCAGTACTTC
TRBV5-4,TRBJ2-7,14,.,.,CASSLGFLSEEQYF,TGTGCCAGCAGCTTGGGGTTCCTGTCGGAAGAGCAGTACTTC
TRBV4-3,TRBJ1-3,17,.,.,CASSQDPARSSGNTIYF,TGCGCCAGCAGCCAAGACCCAGCGAGGAGCTCTGGAAACACCATATATTTT
TRBV29-1,TRBJ1-3,12,.,.,CSVGSSGNTIYF,TGCAGCGTTGGTAGCTCTGGAAACACCATATATTTT
TRBV14,TRBJ2-3,19,TRBD2,.,CASSHGTSGRQIFTDTQYF,TGTGCCAGCAGCCATGGCACTAGCGGGAGGCAAATTTTCACAGATACGCAGTATTTT
TRBV10-3,TRBJ2-7,15,TRBD1,.,CAISPGQDSSYEQYF,TGTGCCATCAGCCCCGGACAGGATAGCTCCTACGAGCAGTACTTC
TRBV14,TRBJ2-5,16,TRBD2,.,CASSALTSGRSETQYF,TGTGCCAGCAGCGCGCTAACTAGCGGGAGATCGGAGACCCAGTACTTC